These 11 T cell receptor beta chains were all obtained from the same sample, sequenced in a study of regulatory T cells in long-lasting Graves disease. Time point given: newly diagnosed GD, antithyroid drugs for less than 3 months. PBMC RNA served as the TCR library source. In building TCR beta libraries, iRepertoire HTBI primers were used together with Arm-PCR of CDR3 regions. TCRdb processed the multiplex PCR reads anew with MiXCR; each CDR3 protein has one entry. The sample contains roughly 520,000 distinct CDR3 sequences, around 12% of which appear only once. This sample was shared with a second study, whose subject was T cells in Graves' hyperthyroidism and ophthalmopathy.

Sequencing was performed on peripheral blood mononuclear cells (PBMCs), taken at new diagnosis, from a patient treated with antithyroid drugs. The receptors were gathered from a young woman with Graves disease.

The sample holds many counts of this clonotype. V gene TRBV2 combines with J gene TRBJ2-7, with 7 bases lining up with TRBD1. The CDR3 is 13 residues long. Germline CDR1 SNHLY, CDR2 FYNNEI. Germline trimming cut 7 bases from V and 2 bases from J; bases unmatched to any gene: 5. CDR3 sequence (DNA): TGTGCCAGCATGGGACAGTCAACCTACGAGCAGTACTTC. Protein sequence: CASMGQSTYEQYF.

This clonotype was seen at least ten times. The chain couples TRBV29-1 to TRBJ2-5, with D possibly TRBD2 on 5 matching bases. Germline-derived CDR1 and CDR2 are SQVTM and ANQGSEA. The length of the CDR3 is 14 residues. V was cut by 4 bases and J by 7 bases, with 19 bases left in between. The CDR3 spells CSVVVADFKRTQYF. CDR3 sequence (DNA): TGCAGCGTTGTGGTCGCGGACTTTAAGAGGACCCAGTACTTC. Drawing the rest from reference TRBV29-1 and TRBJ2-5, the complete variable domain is SAVISQKPSRDICQRGTSLTIQCQVDSQVTMMFWYRQQPGQSLTLIATANQGSEATYESGFVIDKFPISRPNLTFSTLTVSNMSPEDSSIYLCSVVVADFKRTQYFGPGTRLLVL.

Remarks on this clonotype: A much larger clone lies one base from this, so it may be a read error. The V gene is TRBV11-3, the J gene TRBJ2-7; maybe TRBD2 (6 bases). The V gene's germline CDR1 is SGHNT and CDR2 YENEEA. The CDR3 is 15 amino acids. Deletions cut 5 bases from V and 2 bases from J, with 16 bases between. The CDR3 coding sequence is TGTGCCAGCAGCCGAGATAGCGGCAGGGCCTACGAGCAGTACTTC. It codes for CASSRDSGRAYEQYF. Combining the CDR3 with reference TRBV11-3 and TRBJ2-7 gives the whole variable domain EAGVVQSPRYKIIEKKQPVAFWCNPISGHNTLYWYLQNLGQGPELLIRYENEEAVDDSQLPKDRFSAERLKGVDSTLKIQPAELGDSAVYLCASSRDSGRAYEQYFGPGTRLTVT.

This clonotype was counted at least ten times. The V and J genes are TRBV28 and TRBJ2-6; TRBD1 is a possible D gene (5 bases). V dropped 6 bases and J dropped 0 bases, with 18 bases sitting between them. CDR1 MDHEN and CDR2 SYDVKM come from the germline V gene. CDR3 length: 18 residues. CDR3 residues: CASSFFDRLYSGANVLTF. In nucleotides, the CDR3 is TGTGCCAGCAGCTTCTTCGACAGACTCTACTCTGGGGCCAACGTCCTGACTTTC.

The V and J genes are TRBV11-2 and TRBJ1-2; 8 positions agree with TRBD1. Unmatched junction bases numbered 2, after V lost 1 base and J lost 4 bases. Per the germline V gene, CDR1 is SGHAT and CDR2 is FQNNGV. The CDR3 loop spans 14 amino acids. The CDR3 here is CASSLAGGSYGYTF. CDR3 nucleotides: TGTGCCAGCAGCTTAGCAGGGGGCAGCTATGGCTACACCTTC.

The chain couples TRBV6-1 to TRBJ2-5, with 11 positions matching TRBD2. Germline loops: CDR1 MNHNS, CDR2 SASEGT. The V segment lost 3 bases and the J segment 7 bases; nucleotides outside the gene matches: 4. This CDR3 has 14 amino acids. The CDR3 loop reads CASSDPGLAVTQYF. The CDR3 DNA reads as TGTGCCAGCAGTGATCCGGGACTAGCGGTGACCCAGTACTTC.

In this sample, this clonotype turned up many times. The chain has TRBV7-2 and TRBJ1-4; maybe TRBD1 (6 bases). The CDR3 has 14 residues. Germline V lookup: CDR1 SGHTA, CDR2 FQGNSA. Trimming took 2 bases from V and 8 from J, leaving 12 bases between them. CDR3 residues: CASSLRGVGEKLFF. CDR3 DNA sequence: TGTGCCAGCAGCTTAAGGGGGGTAGGGGAAAAACTGTTTTTT. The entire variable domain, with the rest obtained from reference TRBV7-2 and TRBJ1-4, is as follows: GAGVSQSPSNKVTEKGKDVELRCDPISGHTALYWYRQSLGQGLEFLIYFQGNSAPDKSGLPSDRFSAERTGGSVSTLTIQRTQQEDSAVYLCASSLRGVGEKLFFGSGTQLSVL.

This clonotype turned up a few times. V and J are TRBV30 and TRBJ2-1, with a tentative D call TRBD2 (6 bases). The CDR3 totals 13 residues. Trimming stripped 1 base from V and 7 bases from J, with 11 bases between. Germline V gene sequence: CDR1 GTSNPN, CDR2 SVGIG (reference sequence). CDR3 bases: TGTGCCTGGAGTGGACTAGACTTTAATGAGCAGTTCTTC. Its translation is CAWSGLDFNEQFF.

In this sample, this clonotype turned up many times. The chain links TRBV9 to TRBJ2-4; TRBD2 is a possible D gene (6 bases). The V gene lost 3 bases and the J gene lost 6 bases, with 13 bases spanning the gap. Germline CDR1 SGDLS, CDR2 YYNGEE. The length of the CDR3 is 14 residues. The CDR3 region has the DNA TGTGCCAGCAGCGCGCCTAGCGATCCAAACATTCAGTACTTC. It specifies CASSAPSDPNIQYF.

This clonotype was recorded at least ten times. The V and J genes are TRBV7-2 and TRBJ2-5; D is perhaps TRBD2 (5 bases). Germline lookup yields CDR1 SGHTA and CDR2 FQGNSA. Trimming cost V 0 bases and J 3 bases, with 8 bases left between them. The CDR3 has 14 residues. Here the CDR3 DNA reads TGTGCCAGCAGCTTAGCCGGGAATAAAGAGACCCAGTACTTC. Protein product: CASSLAGNKETQYF.

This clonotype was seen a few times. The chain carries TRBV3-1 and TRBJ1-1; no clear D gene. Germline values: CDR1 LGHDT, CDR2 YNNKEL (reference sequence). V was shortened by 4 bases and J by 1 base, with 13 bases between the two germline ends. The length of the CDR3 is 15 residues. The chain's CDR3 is CASSLFTHENTEAFF. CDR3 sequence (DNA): TGTGCCAGCAGCCTCTTCACCCACGAGAACACTGAAGCTTTCTTT.